These 27 T cell receptor beta chains were all obtained from the same sample, sequenced in a study of T cells in Graves' hyperthyroidism and ophthalmopathy. Template material for amplifying TCR beta CDR3 regions consisted of RNA transcripts. The TCR CDR3 first-round RT-PCR relied on the HTBI primer set. In TCRdb, the multiplex PCR reads were re-called with MiXCR into one record per CDR3 protein. The table shows about 660,000 distinct CDR3 sequences, with less than 45% occurring only once. The sequenced sample consisted of peripheral blood or thyroid tissue (not recorded which). The receptors stem from an adult man with Graves' disease, either hyperthyroidism or ophthalmopathy (not recorded which).

This clonotype appeared a single time. The chain employs TRBV5-1 and TRBJ1-1; maybe TRBD1 (6 bases). The germline CDR1 and CDR2 sequences are SGHRS and YFSETQ. Deletions cut 4 bases from V and 5 bases from J, with 18 bases between. There are 15 residues in the CDR3. The CDR3 DNA follows: TGCGCCAGCAGCCAAGGGTCTGCAGGGGTTACTGAAGCTTTCTTT. This encodes CASSQGSAGVTEAFF.

V is TRBV7-9 and J is TRBJ1-1; D is unclear. Trimming stripped 7 bases from V and 1 base from J, with 10 bases between. This CDR3 spans 13 amino acids. Looked up from germline, CDR1 is SEHNR and CDR2 is FQNEAQ (reference sequence). CDR3 sequence reads: CASTKTENTEAFF. CDR3 DNA: TGTGCCAGCACAAAGACGGAGAACACTGAAGCTTTCTTT.

The genes are TRBV10-3 and TRBJ2-7, with D possibly being TRBD1 or TRBD2 (5 bases each). The CDR3 contains 13 residues. The V end was cut by 6 bases, the J end by 5 bases, with 14 bases between. CDR1 and CDR2 (germline): ENHRY, SYGVKD. DNA of the CDR3: TGTGCCATCAGAGAACCGGGACGGGACGAGCAGTACTTC. This gives the protein CAIREPGRDEQYF.

This clonotype appeared once. V and J are TRBV7-9 and TRBJ1-4; D might be TRBD1 (5 bases). The germline gives CDR1 SEHNR, CDR2 FQNEAQ (reference sequence). V lost 2 bases and J lost 3, with 16 bases in between. CDR3 length: 17 amino acids. The CDR3 nucleotides read TGTGCCAGCAGCTTATATGTCGGCAGGGCAGCTAATGAAAAACTGTTTTTT. It encodes CASSLYVGRAANEKLFF.

This clonotype was seen a few times. The chain recombines TRBV6-1 with TRBJ1-4; TRBD1 aligns across 8 bases. The ends lost 4 bases at V and 8 bases at J; junction bases unmatched: 9. This CDR3 is 15 amino acids long. Germline lookup yields CDR1 MNHNS and CDR2 SASEGT. The CDR3 protein is CASSARDRRGEKLFF. The CDR3 region has the DNA TGTGCCAGCAGTGCGCGGGACAGGCGGGGCGAAAAACTGTTTTTT.

The CDR3 here is CASSFTPGSYEQYF. The CDR3 nucleotides are TGTGCCAGCAGCTTTACCCCTGGTTCCTACGAGCAGTACTTC. V usage is TRBV7-9 and J usage is TRBJ2-7; unclear D gene. The germline V gene has CDR1 SEHNR and CDR2 FQNEAQ (reference sequence). The CDR3 length is 14 residues. V lost 3 bases to trimming and J lost 1 base, with 10 bases between them.

CDR3 sequence: CASSFLSPGTGAAETQYF. CDR3 nucleotide sequence: TGTGCCAGCAGCTTCCTAAGCCCAGGGACAGGGGCGGCGGAGACCCAGTACTTC. This sequence joins TRBV7-9 and TRBJ2-5, with 10 nucleotides matching TRBD1. V lost 3 bases to trimming and J lost 5 bases; unmatched junction nucleotides: 15. This CDR3 comprises 18 residues. CDR1 is SEHNR and CDR2 is FQNEAQ in the germline V gene (reference sequence).

This sequence joins TRBV7-6 and TRBJ1-2; D unclear. The ends were cut back, 4 bases at V and 8 bases at J, with 8 bases in the middle. The CDR3 extends over 11 amino acids. Germline assignment: CDR1 SGHVS and CDR2 FNYEAQ. The CDR3 region is CASSSLVGYTF. CDR3 DNA: TGTGCCAGCAGCTCCCTCGTGGGCTACACCTTC.

A few counts support this clonotype. V gene TRBV20-1 combines with J gene TRBJ1-5; D is ambiguous. Germline V CDR1 and CDR2: DFQATT, SNEGSKA (reference sequence). This CDR3 comprises 15 residues. The germline V and J ends were trimmed by 5 bases and 0 bases, with 14 bases remaining between them. This CDR3 is CSASDIAYSNQPQHF. The CDR3 bases are TGCAGTGCTTCAGACATTGCCTATAGCAATCAGCCCCAGCATTTT.

In nucleotides, the CDR3 is TGTGCCAGCAGCCAGACTAGCGGGATAAACGAGCAGTACTTC. This sequence encodes CASSQTSGINEQYF. The genes are TRBV7-9 and TRBJ2-7; 11 nucleotides match TRBD2. From germline, CDR1 is SEHNR and CDR2 FQNEAQ (reference sequence). CDR3 size: 14 residues. Trimming at V came to 5 bases and at J to 5 bases, leaving 5 bases not matched to a gene. Full variable domain (remainder filled in from reference TRBV7-9 and TRBJ2-7): DTGVSQNPRHKITKRGQNVTFRCDPISEHNRLYWYRQTLGQGPEFLTYFQNEAQLEKSRLLSDRFSAERPKGSFSTLEIQRTEQGDSAMYLCASSQTSGINEQYFGPGTRLTVT.

This clonotype has a single count. A much larger clone is a single base away; this may be a read error. The chain has TRBV10-1 and TRBJ2-2, with TRBD2 matching 7 bases. Trimming at V came to 8 bases and at J to 2 bases, leaving 11 bases not matched to a gene. The CDR3 runs to 16 residues. The germline gives CDR1 WNHNN, CDR2 SYGVQD (reference sequence). The CDR3 reads CASGPSGRANTGELFF. DNA of the CDR3: TGCGCCAGCGGCCCTAGCGGCAGGGCCAACACCGGGGAGCTGTTTTTT.

In this sample, this clonotype turned up a few times. The chain employs TRBV5-1 and TRBJ2-7; D gene unclear. V lost 0 bases to trimming and J lost 3 bases, with 7 bases between them. Germline lookup yields CDR1 SGHRS and CDR2 YFSETQ. The CDR3 length is 13 residues. The CDR3 loop is CASSLAGHYEQYF. In DNA, the CDR3 is TGCGCCAGCAGCTTGGCGGGCCACTACGAGCAGTACTTC.

This chain connects TRBV29-1 to TRBJ1-2; tentatively, D is TRBD1 (5 bases). V was pared by 8 bases and J by 1 base, with 11 bases between. CDR1 and CDR2 (germline): SQVTM, ANQGSEA. The CDR3 length is 12 residues. CDR3 sequence: CSFGRDNYGYTF. CDR3 nucleotide sequence: TGCAGCTTCGGCAGGGATAACTATGGCTACACCTTC.

The table lists this clonotype with many counts. The chain couples TRBV29-1 to TRBJ2-7, with a weak D call TRBD1 (6 bases). The CDR3 length is 13 residues. The germline V gene encodes CDR1 SQVTM and CDR2 ANQGSEA. Trimming cost V 1 base and J 5 bases, with 12 bases left between them. CDR3 coding DNA: TGCAGCGTTGAAGGTCCAGGGGTGCACGAGCAGTACTTC. It specifies CSVEGPGVHEQYF.

The rearrangement uses TRBV10-3 and TRBJ1-5, with unresolved D. Germline V lookup: CDR1 ENHRY, CDR2 SYGVKD. V lost 3 bases to trimming and J lost 4 bases, with 4 bases between them. The CDR3 covers 12 residues. The DNA for the CDR3 is TGTGCCATCAGTGACAATAATCAGCCCCAGCATTTT. It codes for CAISDNNQPQHF.

This clonotype showed up just a few times. A much larger clone lies one base from this, so it may be a read error. V is TRBV7-9 and J is TRBJ2-2; D unresolved. V lost 10 bases, J lost 6 bases, and 6 bases lay in between. The CDR3 covers 10 residues. The germline CDR1 and CDR2 sequences are SEHNR and FQNEAQ (reference sequence). The CDR3 DNA sequence: TGTGCCATCAGTCCCGGGGAGCTGTTTTTT. Protein product: CAISPGELFF.

The J gene is TRBJ1-4, the V gene TRBV10-3; TRBD1 matches 7 bases. This CDR3 spans 14 amino acids. CDR1 and CDR2 (germline): ENHRY, SYGVKD. Unmatched junction bases numbered 5, after V lost 5 bases and J lost 5 bases. The CDR3 is CAISKAGGNEKLFF. DNA of the CDR3: TGTGCCATCAGTAAAGCAGGGGGGAATGAAAAACTGTTTTTT.

In this sample, this clonotype turned up once. The rearrangement joins TRBV6-2 or TRBV6-3 to TRBJ1-1; D gene uncertain. Deletions cut 2 bases from V and 1 base from J, with 11 bases between. CDR1 MNHEY and CDR2 SVGEGT come from the germline V gene. This CDR3 spans 15 amino acids. In nucleotides, the CDR3 is TGTGCCAGCAGTTACAGTTTATCGGGGAACACTGAAGCTTTCTTT. This sequence encodes CASSYSLSGNTEAFF.

This clonotype was detected a few times. The genes are TRBV2 and TRBJ2-7, with a possible D match to TRBD2 (6 bases). The CDR3 is 15 residues long. Looked up from germline, CDR1 is SNHLY and CDR2 is FYNNEI. Trimming removed 3 bases at V and 4 bases at J, with 16 bases between. CDR3 nucleotide sequence: TGTGCCAGCAGTGACATAAGCGGAGGGGAATACGAGCAGTACTTC. Amino acids: CASSDISGGEYEQYF.

In this sample, this clonotype turned up a few times. The genes are TRBV2 and TRBJ1-6, with D perhaps TRBD1 (6 bases). The CDR3 spans 14 residues. Germline CDR1 SNHLY, CDR2 FYNNEI. The V end lost 6 bases, the J end lost 7 bases, and 13 bases lay between the germline ends. As DNA, the CDR3 is TGTGCCAGCAGGAAGGGGGGAGGCAATTCACCCCTCCACTTT. Residues: CASRKGGGNSPLHF.

The chain employs TRBV7-9 and TRBJ2-5; maybe TRBD2 (5 bases). Trimming left V 5 bases short and J 5 bases short, with 9 bases between. From germline, CDR1 is SEHNR and CDR2 FQNEAQ (reference sequence). The CDR3 length is 12 residues. CDR3 DNA: TGTGCCAGCAGCCGGGGTATGGAGACCCAGTACTTC. This sequence encodes CASSRGMETQYF.

There are many counts of this clonotype. The chain links TRBV14 to TRBJ2-5; D perhaps matches TRBD1 (5 bases). The germline V and J ends were trimmed by 2 bases and 3 bases, with 10 bases remaining between them. CDR3 size: 14 residues. CDR1 and CDR2 (germline): SGHDN, FVKESK. The CDR3 DNA reads as TGTGCCAGCAGCCAATTCAGGGTCGAAGAGACCCAGTACTTC. It codes for CASSQFRVEETQYF.

This clonotype was picked up many times. The chain links TRBV2 to TRBJ1-5; D is uncertain. Per the germline V gene, CDR1 is SNHLY and CDR2 is FYNNEI. The V gene lost 5 bases and the J gene lost 0 bases, with 8 bases spanning the gap. The CDR3 has 14 amino acids. The CDR3 DNA is TGTGCCAGCAGTCCAGACAATAGCAATCAGCCCCAGCATTTT. It specifies CASSPDNSNQPQHF.

Worth noting for this clonotype: It is likely a read error, because the conserved phenylalanine at the end of the CDR3 is missing. V and J are TRBV5-8 and TRBJ1-2, with D perhaps TRBD1 (5 bases). In germline, CDR1 is SGHTS, CDR2 YDEGEE. This CDR3 is 15 amino acids long. CDR3 residues: CASSLITGPMGGYTS. The CDR3 DNA follows: TGCGCCAGCAGCCTAATAACAGGCCCGATGGGGGGCTACACCTCC.

The chain couples TRBV9 to TRBJ2-7; D gene unclear. The CDR3 sequence is 15 residues long. V dropped 5 bases and J dropped 3 bases, with 18 bases sitting between them. Germline V gene lookup returns CDR1 SGDLS and CDR2 YYNGEE. CDR3 region: CASSLGFGTVYEQYF. The CDR3 region has the DNA TGTGCCAGCAGTTTAGGATTCGGCACCGTCTACGAGCAGTACTTC.

The rearrangement uses TRBV20-1 and TRBJ1-6; D remains ambiguous. With 8 bases removed from V and 7 bases from J, the gap between germline ends came to 12 bases. The germline V gene encodes CDR1 DFQATT and CDR2 SNEGSKA (reference sequence). The CDR3 covers 12 residues. Written as DNA, the CDR3 is TGCAGTTACACGGCGGACAATTCACCCCTCCACTTT. This translates into CSYTADNSPLHF.

Comment on this clonotype: Likely a read error: the CDR3 ends without its conserved phenylalanine or tryptophan. The V and J genes are TRBV7-3 and TRBJ2-2, with 7 nucleotides matching TRBD2. V dropped 6 bases and J dropped 0; count of bases not matched to a gene: 4. The germline V gene has CDR1 SGHTA and CDR2 FQGTGA. CDR3 size: 15 residues. The CDR3 nucleotides read TGTGCCAGCAGTTCGAGCGGGGCGAACACCGGGGAGCTGTTTTCT. It translates to CASSSSGANTGELFS.